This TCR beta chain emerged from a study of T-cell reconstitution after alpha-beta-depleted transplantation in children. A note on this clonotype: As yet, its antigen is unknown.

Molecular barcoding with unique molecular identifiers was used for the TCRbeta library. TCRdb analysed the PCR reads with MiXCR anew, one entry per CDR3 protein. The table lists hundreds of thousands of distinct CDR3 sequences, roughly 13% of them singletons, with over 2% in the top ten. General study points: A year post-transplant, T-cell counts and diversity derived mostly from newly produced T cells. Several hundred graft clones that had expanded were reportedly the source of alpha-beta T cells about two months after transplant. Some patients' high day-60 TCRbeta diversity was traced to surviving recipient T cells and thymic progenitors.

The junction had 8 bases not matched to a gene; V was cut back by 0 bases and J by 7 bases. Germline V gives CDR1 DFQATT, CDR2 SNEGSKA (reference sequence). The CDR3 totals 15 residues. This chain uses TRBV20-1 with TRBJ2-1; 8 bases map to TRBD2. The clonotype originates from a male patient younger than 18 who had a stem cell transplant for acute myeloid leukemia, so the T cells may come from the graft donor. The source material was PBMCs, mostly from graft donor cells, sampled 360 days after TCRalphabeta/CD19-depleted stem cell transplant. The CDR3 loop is CSAREARGLGNEQFF. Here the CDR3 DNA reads TGCAGTGCTAGAGAGGCCAGGGGACTAGGGAATGAGCAGTTCTTC.